The 8 T cell receptor beta chains reported below all come from one sample, sequenced in a study of blood T cell repertoires in COVID-19. TCRdb keeps only in-frame clones here, not all; method: immunoSEQ multiplex PCR. The sample includes 110,000 to 150,000 clones, about nine tenths of them seen just once. The sequenced sample consisted of peripheral blood. Source of these receptors: a woman older than 75 with acute or convalescent COVID-19.

V is TRBV7-2 and J is TRBJ1-4, with D tentatively TRBD1 (5 bases). Trimming shortened V by 5 bases and J by 5 bases, and 15 bases separated the two germline ends. This CDR3 has 15 residues. The V gene's germline CDR1 is SGHTA and CDR2 FQGNSA. Here the CDR3 reads CASSPRQNQNEKLFF. CDR3 nucleotides: TGTGCCAGCAGCCCGCGACAGAACCAAAATGAAAAACTGTTTTTT.

This chain joins TRBV25-1 and TRBJ1-1; D is undetermined. CDR1 and CDR2 (germline): MGHDK, SYGVNS. V was shortened by 4 bases and J by 0 bases, with 6 bases between the two germline ends. CDR3 length: 13 amino acids. CDR3: CASSGFMNTEAFF. The CDR3 DNA sequence: TGTGCCAGCAGTGGTTTCATGAACACTGAAGCTTTCTTT. The whole variable domain, remainder taken from reference TRBV25-1 and TRBJ1-1, is EADIYQTPRYLVIGTGKKITLECSQTMGHDKMYWYQQDPGMELHLIHYSYGVNSTEKGDLSSESTVSRIRTEHFPLTLESARPSHTSQYLCASSGFMNTEAFFGQGTRLTVV.

The CDR3 DNA follows: TGTGCCAGCAGCGATAGTGGCAGCGCCTACAATGAGCAGTTCTTC. It encodes CASSDSGSAYNEQFF. This chain links TRBV6-5 with TRBJ2-1; D gene unclear. Germline V gene lookup returns CDR1 MNHEY and CDR2 SVGAGI. The CDR3 contains 15 residues. Trimming pared 6 bases from V and 2 bases from J, leaving 14 bases between.

The chain recombines TRBV4-3 with TRBJ1-1; D not certain. The CDR3 loop spans 14 amino acids. Germline V CDR1 and CDR2: LGHNA, YSLEER. V lost 0 bases, J lost 3 bases, and 8 bases lay in between. The CDR3 here is CASSQDAGDTEAFF. The CDR3 nucleotides are TGCGCCAGCAGCCAAGACGCGGGCGACACTGAAGCTTTCTTT.

The rearrangement joins TRBV30 to TRBJ2-3; TRBD2 matches at 10 bases. V lost 4 bases, J lost 3 bases, and 4 bases stayed unmatched. The germline CDR1 and CDR2 sequences are GTSNPN and SVGIG (reference sequence). The CDR3 spans 14 residues. The CDR3 sequence: CAWTASGGTDTQYF. In DNA, the CDR3 is TGTGCCTGGACAGCTAGCGGGGGTACAGATACGCAGTATTTT.

The chain employs TRBV6-6 and TRBJ1-1; TRBD1 matches 7 bases. CDR3 length: 15 residues. Germline values: CDR1 MNHNY, CDR2 SVGAGI (reference sequence). The V and J ends lost 4 bases and 1 base, in that order; junction bases with no gene match: 6. CDR3 loop: CASSSPGTENTEAFF. CDR3 sequence (DNA): TGTGCCAGCAGTTCCCCCGGGACAGAGAACACTGAAGCTTTCTTT.

V and J are TRBV9 and TRBJ2-5; D is perhaps TRBD2 (6 bases). CDR3 length: 15 residues. V lost 4 bases, J lost 5 bases, and 18 bases lay in between. CDR1 and CDR2 (germline): SGDLS, YYNGEE. CDR3 protein: CASSPSGGAGETQYF. CDR3 nucleotides: TGTGCCAGCAGCCCCAGCGGCGGGGCTGGGGAGACCCAGTACTTC. Filled out from reference TRBV9 and TRBJ2-5, the complete variable domain reads DSGVTQTPKHLITATGQRVTLRCSPRSGDLSVYWYQQSLDQGLQFLIQYYNGEERAKGNILERFSAQQFPDLHSELNLSSLELGDSALYFCASSPSGGAGETQYFGPGTRLLVL.

The rearrangement joins TRBV6-5 to TRBJ2-7, with 7 bases that match TRBD1. Germline-derived CDR1 and CDR2 are MNHEY and SVGAGI. V was clipped by 6 bases and J by 2 bases; unmatched bases: 10. This CDR3 has 15 amino acids. CDR3 loop: CASRDLTGIPYEQYF. The CDR3 bases are TGTGCCAGCAGAGACTTGACAGGGATCCCCTACGAGCAGTACTTC.